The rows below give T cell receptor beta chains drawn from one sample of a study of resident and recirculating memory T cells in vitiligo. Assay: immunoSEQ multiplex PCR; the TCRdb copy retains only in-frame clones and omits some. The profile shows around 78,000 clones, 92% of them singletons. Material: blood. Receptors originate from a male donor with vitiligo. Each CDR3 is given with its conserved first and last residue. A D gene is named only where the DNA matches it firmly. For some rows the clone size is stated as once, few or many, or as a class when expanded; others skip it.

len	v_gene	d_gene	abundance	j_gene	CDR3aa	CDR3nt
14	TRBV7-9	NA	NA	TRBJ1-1	CASSLASTGTEAFF	TGTGCCAGCAGCTTAGCGAGTACGGGCACTGAAGCTTTCTTT
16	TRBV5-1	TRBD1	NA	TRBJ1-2	CASSLDTGARGGGYTF	TGCGCCAGCAGCTTGGACACAGGGGCCCGAGGGGGGGGCTACACCTTC
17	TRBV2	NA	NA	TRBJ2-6	CASNRRAGGPGANVLTF	TGTGCCAGCAATCGAAGGGCAGGGGGGCCCGGGGCCAACGTCCTGACTTTC
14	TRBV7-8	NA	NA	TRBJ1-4	CASSSSGYHEKLFF	TGTGCCAGCAGTTCCTCGGGGTATCATGAAAAACTGTTTTTT
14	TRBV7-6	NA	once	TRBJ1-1	CASSLGGTGAEAFF	TGTGCCAGCAGCTTAGGGGGGACGGGGGCTGAAGCTTTCTTT
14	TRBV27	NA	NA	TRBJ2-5	CASSPWGLGETQYF	TGTGCCAGCAGCCCCTGGGGCCTCGGGGAGACCCAGTACTTC
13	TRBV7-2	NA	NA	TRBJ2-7	CASSSEQGYEQYF	TGTGCCAGCAGCTCCGAACAGGGCTACGAGCAGTACTTC
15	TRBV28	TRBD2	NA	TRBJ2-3	CASTGLAELTDTQYF	TGTGCCAGCACGGGACTAGCGGAACTCACAGATACGCAGTATTTT
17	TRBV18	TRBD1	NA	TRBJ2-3	CASSPPKGAGSTDTQYF	TGTGCCAGCTCACCACCGAAGGGGGCAGGGTCCACAGATACGCAGTATTTT
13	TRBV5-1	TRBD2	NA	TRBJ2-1	CASSGLAVDEQFF	TGCGCCAGCAGCGGTCTAGCGGTCGATGAGCAGTTCTTC
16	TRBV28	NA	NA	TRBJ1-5	CASSFRLGRSNQPQHF	TGTGCCAGCAGTTTCCGGCTAGGCAGATCCAATCAGCCCCAGCATTTT
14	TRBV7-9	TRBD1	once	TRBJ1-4	CASSSRTGVEKLFF	TGTGCCAGCAGCTCAAGGACAGGGGTGGAAAAACTGTTTTTT
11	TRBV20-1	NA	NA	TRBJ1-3	CSARGRHTIYF	TGCAGTGCTAGGGGCCGTCACACCATATATTTT
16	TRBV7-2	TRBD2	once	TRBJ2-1	CASRVAGLAGGNEQFF	TGTGCCAGCAGGGTCGCGGGACTAGCGGGAGGGAATGAGCAGTTCTTC
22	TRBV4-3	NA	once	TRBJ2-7	CASSQERAGTFAGSSGSYEQYF	TGCGCCAGCAGCCAAGAGAGAGCCGGGACTTTCGCGGGTAGCAGTGGGTCTTACGAGCAGTACTTC
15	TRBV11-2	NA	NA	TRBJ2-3	CASSLAGRSTDTQYF	TGTGCCAGCAGCTTAGCGGGAAGAAGCACAGATACGCAGTATTTT
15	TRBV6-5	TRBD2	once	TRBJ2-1	CASSYSGTSSNEQFF	TGTGCCAGCAGTTACTCCGGGACTAGTTCCAATGAGCAGTTCTTC
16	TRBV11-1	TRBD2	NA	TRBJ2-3	CASSPRLAGATDTQYF	TGTGCCAGCAGCCCGCGATTAGCGGGAGCAACAGATACGCAGTATTTT
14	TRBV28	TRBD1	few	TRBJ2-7	CASIPGGNSYEQYF	TGTGCCAGCATTCCAGGGGGAAATTCCTACGAGCAGTACTTC
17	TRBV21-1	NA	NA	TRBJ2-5	CASSEKGRDREGETQYF	TGTGCCAGCAGCGAAAAGGGTCGGGACAGGGAGGGCGAGACCCAGTACTTC
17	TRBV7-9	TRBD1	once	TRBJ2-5	CASSLRRTGKAQETQYF	TGTGCCAGCAGCCTCAGGCGGACAGGGAAGGCCCAAGAGACCCAGTACTTC
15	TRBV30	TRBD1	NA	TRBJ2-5	CAWSARTGGRETQYF	TGTGCCTGGAGTGCCAGGACAGGGGGCCGGGAGACCCAGTACTTC
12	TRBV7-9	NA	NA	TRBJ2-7	CASKGSHYEQYF	TGTGCCAGCAAGGGGTCCCACTACGAGCAGTACTTC
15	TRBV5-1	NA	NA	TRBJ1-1	CASSQQGGLGTEAFF	TGCGCCAGCAGCCAACAGGGCGGATTGGGTACTGAAGCTTTCTTT
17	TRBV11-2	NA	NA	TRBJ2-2	CASSAIFGGAGTGELFF	TGTGCCAGCAGCGCCATTTTTGGGGGGGCGGGAACCGGGGAGCTGTTTTTT
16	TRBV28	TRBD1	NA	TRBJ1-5	CASSPRDRGSNQPQHF	TGTGCCAGCAGTCCCCGGGACAGGGGAAGCAATCAGCCCCAGCATTTT
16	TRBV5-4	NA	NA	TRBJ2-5	CASSFWGEGYEETQYF	TGTGCCAGCAGCTTTTGGGGCGAAGGGTACGAAGAGACCCAGTACTTC
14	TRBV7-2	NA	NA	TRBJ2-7	CASSLVFETSEQYF	TGTGCCAGCAGCTTAGTTTTCGAAACCAGCGAGCAGTACTTC